This T cell receptor beta chain was captured in a study of control samples from healthy donors and cancer patients. The CDR3 runs to 14 residues. Germline values: CDR1 SGDLS, CDR2 YYNGEE. Trimming removed 6 bases at V and 1 base at J, with 14 bases between. Sequencing used immunoSEQ multiplex PCR; TCRdb keeps in-frame clones, though not all of them. This table holds 95,000 to 130,000 clones, 85% to 90% found once. Sequencing was carried out using blood. The TCR comes from a woman between 70 and 85 years old in good health. The rearrangement uses TRBV9 and TRBJ2-7; D is unclear. DNA of the CDR3: TGTGCCAGCACCCGAGGTGGGGATTCCTACGAGCAGTACTTC. Its translation is CASTRGGDSYEQYF. The variable domain in full, completed from reference TRBV9 and TRBJ2-7, reads DSGVTQTPKHLITATGQRVTLRCSPRSGDLSVYWYQQSLDQGLQFLIQYYNGEERAKGNILERFSAQQFPDLHSELNLSSLELGDSALYFCASTRGGDSYEQYFGPGTRLTVT.